This T cell receptor (beta chain) was profiled in a study of Graves' ophthalmopathy and Graves' hyperthyroidism. Study at large: Peripheral blood was gathered at the point of initial diagnosis, before any treatment started.

The CDR3 is 14 residues long. Germline V gives CDR1 SGHVS, CDR2 FNYEAQ. V dropped 5 bases and J dropped 5 bases, with 15 bases sitting between them. This clonotype was found many times. Transcripts of RNA were the source for amplifying TCR beta CDR3 regions. An initial RT-PCR round employing HTBI primers preceded a second-round multiplex PCR. TCRdb used MiXCR to reprocess the multiplex PCR reads, holding one entry per CDR3 protein. The sample lists almost 400,000 distinct CDR3 sequences; approximately 20% were seen once. This clonotype was sampled from a young woman with Graves' ophthalmopathy. Sequenced: peripheral blood. This rearrangement joins TRBV7-6 to TRBJ1-1; D is perhaps TRBD1 (6 bases). Written as DNA, the CDR3 is TGTGCCAGCAGCCCCGGACAGACAGCAACTGAAGCTTTCTTT. Translated, it gives CASSPGQTATEAFF. The full variable domain, completed using reference TRBV7-6 and TRBJ1-1, is GAGVSQSPRYKVTKRGQDVALRCDPISGHVSLYWYRQALGQGPEFLTYFNYEAQQDKSGLPNDRFSAERPEGSISTLTIQRTEQRDSAMYRCASSPGQTATEAFFGQGTRLTVV.